Listed below are T cell receptor beta chains from one sample, sequenced in a study of OX40 agonist ivuxolimab in advanced cancers. TCRdb's table, derived via immunoSEQ multiplex PCR, lists solely in-frame clones and lacks some. The sample consists of some 80,000 clones, more than 70% of them appearing once. This sample comprised CD4+ or CD8+ T cells sorted from blood, obtained in a trial of the OX40 agonist ivuxolimab. The receptors shown here come from an adult with an advanced solid tumor such as melanoma, head and neck, liver or kidney cancer. CDR3s include the opening cysteine and the closing phenylalanine or tryptophan. D genes are given only for firm matches.

v_call: TRBV19; d_call: NA; j_call: TRBJ2-3; cdr3_nt: TGTGCCAGTAGTATAGGCGGCGGGTCGGGAGATACGCAGTATTTT; cdr3_aa: CASSIGGGSGDTQYF
v_call: TRBV4-1; d_call: NA; j_call: TRBJ1-1; cdr3_nt: TGCGCCAGCAGCCCGCGGATGAACACTGAAGCTTTCTTT; cdr3_aa: CASSPRMNTEAFF
v_call: TRBV5-5; d_call: NA; j_call: TRBJ2-5; cdr3_nt: TGTGCCAGCAGCTTGGATGGTAGAACGAGCGAGACCCAGTACTTC; cdr3_aa: CASSLDGRTSETQYF
v_call: TRBV6-5; d_call: NA; j_call: TRBJ1-4; cdr3_nt: TGTGCCAGCAGTGGTGGGGTTGATGAAAAACTGTTTTTT; cdr3_aa: CASSGGVDEKLFF
v_call: TRBV7-9; d_call: NA; j_call: TRBJ2-5; cdr3_nt: TGTGCCAGCAGCTTAATTGGGACCCAGTACTTC; cdr3_aa: CASSLIGTQYF
v_call: TRBV9; d_call: TRBD2; j_call: TRBJ2-7; cdr3_nt: TGTGCCAGCAGCGTGGTCCTAGCGGGTGAGCAGTACTTC; cdr3_aa: CASSVVLAGEQYF
v_call: TRBV6-5; d_call: TRBD2; j_call: TRBJ2-7; cdr3_nt: TGTGCCAGCAGGGACCTAGCGGGAGGCGACGAGCAGTACTTC; cdr3_aa: CASRDLAGGDEQYF
v_call: TRBV25-1; d_call: NA; j_call: TRBJ1-2; cdr3_nt: TGTGCCAGCAGTGAAAGGGGCTATGGCTACACCTTC; cdr3_aa: CASSERGYGYTF
v_call: TRBV5-8; d_call: TRBD2; j_call: TRBJ2-7; cdr3_nt: TGTGCCAGCAGCTATCACCGGGGGACTAGCGGAACCTACGAGCAGTACTTC; cdr3_aa: CASSYHRGTSGTYEQYF
v_call: TRBV18; d_call: NA; j_call: TRBJ1-2; cdr3_nt: TGTGCCAGCTCACCCTCGATCTTGGAAGGTGGCTACACCTTC; cdr3_aa: CASSPSILEGGYTF
v_call: TRBV4-3; d_call: NA; j_call: TRBJ2-1; cdr3_nt: TGCGCCAGCAGCCAAGAACAGGGTTCGGGGGATGAGCAGTTCTTC; cdr3_aa: CASSQEQGSGDEQFF
v_call: TRBV13; d_call: TRBD2; j_call: TRBJ2-5; cdr3_nt: TGTGCCAGCAGCCCCCCCTCTAGCAAGGCGGGAGAGCAGTACTTC; cdr3_aa: CASSPPSSKAGEQYF
v_call: TRBV7-6; d_call: TRBD2; j_call: TRBJ2-7; cdr3_nt: TGTGCCAGCAGCTTACGTGGCGGGGGAGGTTCCTACGAGCAGTACTTC; cdr3_aa: CASSLRGGGGSYEQYF
v_call: TRBV7-2; d_call: NA; j_call: TRBJ2-1; cdr3_nt: TGTGCCAGCAGCCCGTCTCCCCTAGCGACGGGCAATGAGCAGTTCTTC; cdr3_aa: CASSPSPLATGNEQFF